This T cell receptor beta chain was captured by sequencing in a study of T cells in Graves' hyperthyroidism and ophthalmopathy (dated by TCRdb to the late 2010s). Regarding the complete study: Peripheral blood samples were taken at the time of initial diagnosis, prior to any treatment. The paper reports TCR Vbeta CDR3 sequencing of over 120 peripheral blood samples: 40 to 45 ophthalmopathy, under 80 hyperthyroidism and approximately 17 progressor patients. The approximately 95 discovery patients were divided at random into training and test sets in a 7:3 ratio. An independent validation cohort of about 19 hyperthyroidism patients and approximately 15 patients who later progressed to ophthalmopathy tested prospective prediction of ophthalmopathy. In roughly six Graves' hyperthyroidism patients, the study also compared T-cell repertoires from thyroid tissue with T-cell repertoires from blood. TCR V-J signatures able to tell the groups apart were searched for in a discovery cohort of some 97 patients, of whom under 45 had Graves' ophthalmopathy and roughly 57 had stable Graves' hyperthyroidism. After blood sampling, hyperthyroidism patients were treated with methimazole at a starting dose of 30 mg daily, and ophthalmopathy patients were treated with high-dose intravenous methylprednisolone.

This clonotype was detected ten times or more. Its antigen is still unknown. Base qualities are not at hand, and no much larger clone is one base apart. What the work shows at the level of the full study, not this receptor alone: In validation, the model predicted progression to ophthalmopathy with 65% to 71% sensitivity and approximately 72% specificity, a median of 6.5 months before onset. Most expanded thyroid clonotypes (frequency above 0.001) were also found in blood, which suggests that blood repertoires may mirror thyroid immune responses. Sample size was not statistically predetermined, and blinding of investigators to group allocation was not performed. A model built on a 13 V-J signature distinguished ophthalmopathy from stable hyperthyroidism, reaching approximately 89% sensitivity and around 82% specificity in cross-validation and 80%/75% in testing.

The TCR beta CDR3 regions were amplified from RNA transcripts. A first-round RT-PCR of the TCR CDR3 used the HTBI primer set with the Qiagen OneStep RT-PCR kit. The libraries were constructed in a second round of multiplex PCR and then size-selected and purified. Sequencing of the libraries was done on an Illumina HiSeq2000 using paired-end 100 bp reads. Per the authors' processing: SOAPnuke was used to process the raw data, throwing out any read that contained adapters or uncalled bases, had a mean Phred below 15, or lacked an exact constant-primer or identifier match. High-quality paired reads were merged using COPE v1.2.5, and each unique nucleotide sequence was defined as a clonotype. Clonotypes were aligned to IMGT TRBV, TRBD and TRBJ reference segments using MiTCR v1.1. The analysis was restricted to V-J combinations with a frequency above 0.0001, which together covered 99.2% of the repertoires. A TCS score was defined as the ratio of F50 (clonal expansion) to E x V (chaos), with BLOSUM62-based TCRdist applied between CDR3 peptides within each V-J. Welch's t-statistics and random forest reduced several hundred V-J features to 13, which were used in a naive Bayes classifier (R e1071). TCRdb took the public reads, trimmed them with fastp at Q25, ran MiXCR for clone calling and kept in-frame beta chains. Each CDR3 protein gets just one entry, which takes the most common genes and DNA from the rows behind it. The V and J calls reflect TCRdb's pipeline rather than the authors' work. In this sample the table shows hundreds of thousands of distinct CDR3 sequences, approximately 25% of which occur a single time. The top ten constitute approximately 10% of the sample.

Moderately to severely active disease, a Clinical Activity Score of at least 3, a NOSPECS grade of at least 4, and a duration under 3 months were present in ophthalmopathy patients. Exclusion was applied to patients with uncontrolled infections, other autoimmune diseases, pregnancy or lactation. Clinical symptoms, serum thyroxine and TRAb, thyroid ultrasound, and orbital computed tomography formed the basis for the diagnoses. Ficoll-Paque density gradient centrifugation was used to isolate PBMCs from around 10 ml of fresh peripheral blood. Total RNA was extracted using Trizol reagent, and RNA quality was assessed on an Agilent 2100 Bioanalyzer. The germline V gene (reference sequence) specifies DFQATT as CDR1 and SNEGSKA as CDR2. From V the trimming removes 1 base and from J it removes 4 bases, while the gene matches leave 4 bases of the junction unaccounted for. The CDR3 measures 14 amino acids from cysteine to phenylalanine. The kept DNA is CDR3 alone, 42 bases in frame from the first base.

The V and J genes are TRBV20-1 and TRBJ2-5; the central 9 bases match TRBD2. Sequences were obtained from blood. The TCR originated in a woman aged 25 to 45 with Graves' ophthalmopathy. The DNA reads TGCAGTGCTAGAGTAGCGGGAGTGGTAGAGACCCAGTACTTC. Translated, it reads CSARVAGVVETQYF.